This passage covers 8 T cell receptor beta chains from one sample sequenced in a study of blood T cell repertoires in COVID-19. Libraries were prepared by immunoSEQ multiplex PCR; TCRdb keeps only in-frame clonotypes and omits some of them. The top ten hold about 10% of the sample, which has fewer than 35,000 clones, about 90% seen once. The sample was peripheral blood. These receptors were obtained from a human donor with active COVID-19. The donor label of this sample is uncertain.

The chain carries TRBV7-3 and TRBJ1-1; 7 nucleotides match TRBD1. J lost 4 bases, V lost 5 bases, and 4 bases had no gene match. Germline V lookup: CDR1 SGHTA, CDR2 FQGTGA. This CDR3 is 13 amino acids long. The CDR3 DNA follows: TGTGCCAGCAGCAGGGGACAGATCACTGAAGCTTTCTTT. Amino acids: CASSRGQITEAFF.

The rearrangement links TRBV4-1 to TRBJ2-7; 10 bases are a match to TRBD2. The CDR3 loop spans 14 amino acids. With V trimmed by 4 bases and J by 3 bases, 3 bases remained unmatched. Germline lookup yields CDR1 MGHRA and CDR2 YSYEKL. CDR3 region: CASSPSGGSYEQYF. DNA for the CDR3: TGCGCCAGCAGCCCTAGCGGGGGAAGCTACGAGCAGTACTTC.

This rearrangement joins TRBV12-3 or TRBV12-4 to TRBJ1-2, with 7 bases that match TRBD1. Trimming cost V 2 bases and J 7 bases; bases outside gene matches: 4. CDR3 length: 13 amino acids. CDR3 in DNA: TGTGCCAGCAGTTTACAGGGGGTTGCTGGCTACACCTTC. Protein: CASSLQGVAGYTF.

The rearrangement uses TRBV29-1 and TRBJ1-1, with 12 bases fitting TRBD1. CDR1 is SQVTM and CDR2 is ANQGSEA in the germline V gene. This CDR3 region has 14 residues. The junction had 7 bases not matched to a gene; V was cut back by 4 bases and J by 7 bases. CDR3 sequence: CSVGYGTGGLEAFF. The CDR3 DNA reads TGCAGCGTTGGATACGGGACAGGGGGCCTTGAAGCTTTCTTT.

This chain uses TRBV27 with TRBJ1-6; D uncertain. Trimming removed 6 bases from V and 0 bases from J, with 15 bases in between. CDR3 length: 17 amino acids. CDR1 and CDR2 (germline): MNHEY, SMNVEV (reference sequence). CDR3 region: CASSPSPQSSYNSPLHF. CDR3 sequence (DNA): TGTGCCAGCAGCCCTTCCCCACAGAGCTCCTATAATTCACCCCTCCACTTT.

In its sample, this clone was seen once. V and J are TRBV12-5 and TRBJ2-1; D call uncertain. The germline CDR1 and CDR2 sequences are LGHNT and FRNRAP. The CDR3 is 12 amino acids. Between the trimmed V and J ends, which lost 7 bases and 7 bases, there was a span of 11 bases. The CDR3 spells CASAPDWNEQFF. CDR3 DNA: TGTGCTAGTGCACCCGACTGGAATGAGCAGTTCTTC.

The chain uses TRBV19 and TRBJ1-4, with D uncertain. This CDR3 region has 16 residues. V was cut by 0 bases and J by 4 bases, with 12 bases left in between. Germline CDR1 is LNHDA and CDR2 is SQIVND (reference sequence). CDR3 DNA sequence: TGTGCCAGTAGTATAGAAGTGGGGAGACTTAATGAAAAACTGTTTTTT. As protein: CASSIEVGRLNEKLFF.

The rearrangement links TRBV13 to TRBJ2-5; no firm D call. Trimming pared 4 bases from V and 7 bases from J, leaving 13 bases between. The CDR3 length is 13 residues. Germline CDR1 PRHDT, CDR2 FYEKMQ (reference sequence). The CDR3 coding sequence is TGTGCCAGCAGCTCGGGTCTTACTGGGACCCAGTACTTC. Protein product: CASSSGLTGTQYF.